The clone carrying this T cell receptor (beta chain) was detected a few times. Its antigen is unidentified. Other DNA sequences in the sample encode the same CDR3. RNA extraction and reverse transcription yielded cDNA as sequencing template. Profiled with immunoSEQ multiplex PCR; TCRdb holds only in-frame clones, not every one. This table has more than 200,000 clones, under 80% appearing once. This sample was taken from a study of CD8+ T cells in alopecia areata. Findings of the study overall: Lesional scalp, notably in alopecia totalis/universalis, had clonality above that of normal scalp. Scalp specimens additionally yield sequences from normal skin's resident alphabeta T cells.

The TCR originated in a human donor with alopecia areata. This specimen consisted of CD4+ T cells sorted from blood, obtained at week 0.

CDR3 sequence: CASSLGVSGANVLTF. For the CDR3, the DNA is TGTGCCAGCAGCTTGGGGGTATCCGGGGCCAACGTCCTGACTTTC. The genes are TRBV5-6 and TRBJ2-6; no clear D gene. The germline gives CDR1 SGHDT, CDR2 YYEEEE. Trimming left V 0 bases short and J 4 bases short, with 8 bases between. This CDR3 comprises 15 residues.